These 30 T cell receptor beta chains were all obtained from the same sample, sequenced in a study of cytomegalovirus exposure and HLA in healthy donors. The PCR made use of 60 Vbeta and 13 Jbeta primers. Profiling relied on immunoSEQ multiplex PCR, and the TCRdb table lists in-frame clones only, not all of them. The table includes about 190,000 clones, more than 65% detected once. The sample was PBMCs. Receptor source: a woman under 40 in good health and CMV-seropositive.

This clone was detected once. The genes are TRBV19 and TRBJ1-4; no firm D call. The CDR3 spans 16 residues. CDR1 is LNHDA, CDR2 SQIVND, per germline (reference sequence). Deletions cut 7 bases from V and 3 bases from J, with 18 bases between. CDR3 amino acids: CASIRGTQGANEKLFF. The CDR3, as DNA: TGTGCCAGTATAAGAGGCACCCAAGGAGCTAATGAAAAACTGTTTTTT.

The chain links TRBV7-9 to TRBJ2-2, with D perhaps TRBD2 (6 bases). Trimming took 0 bases from V and 7 from J, leaving 12 bases between them. CDR1 and CDR2 from the germline V gene are SEHNR and FQNEAQ (reference sequence). The CDR3 is 15 amino acids. The DNA of the CDR3 is TGTGCCAGCAGCTTAGCGGGAGGATCGGTCGGGGAGCTGTTTTTT. This translates into CASSLAGGSVGELFF.

This chain joins TRBV11-2 and TRBJ1-4; 9 bases are shared with TRBD1. V was clipped by 11 bases and J by 7 bases; unmatched bases: 5. This CDR3 region has 12 residues. CDR1 is SGHAT, CDR2 FQNNGV, per germline. In DNA form, the CDR3 reads TGTGCCGCACAGGGGGCGGGTGAAAAACTGTTTTTT. It yields the protein CAAQGAGEKLFF.

The V and J genes are TRBV13 and TRBJ2-5; D ambiguous. Germline CDR1 and CDR2: PRHDT and FYEKMQ (reference sequence). The CDR3 is 14 amino acids. V lost 0 bases, J lost 5 bases, and 10 bases lay in between. The chain's CDR3 is CASSLGVSGETQYF. Here the CDR3 DNA reads TGTGCCAGCAGCTTAGGAGTCTCGGGTGAGACCCAGTACTTC.

V gene TRBV27 combines with J gene TRBJ2-5; perhaps TRBD1 as D (5 bases). The assigned J gene may be wrong: the sequence end matches TRBJ2-7 better. The CDR3 has 17 amino acids. Germline V CDR1 and CDR2: MNHEY, SMNVEV (reference sequence). The CDR3 bases are TGTGCCAGCAGCAATACTAAAAGACAGCTCGGCTCCTACGAGCAGTACTTC. It codes for CASSNTKRQLGSYEQYF.

CDR3 amino acids: CASSPWTGGYTF. CDR3 in DNA: TGTGCCAGCAGCCCGTGGACAGGGGGATACACCTTC. This chain connects TRBV14 to TRBJ1-2, with 10 bases matching TRBD1. Unmatched junction bases numbered 4, after V lost 4 bases and J lost 11 bases. The CDR3 spans 12 residues. Germline V CDR1 and CDR2: SGHDN, FVKESK.

In DNA, the CDR3 is TGTGCCAGCAGCTTAGTCGGGACCCAGTACTTC. It is translated as CASSLVGTQYF. This chain joins TRBV11-3 and TRBJ2-5, with D uncertain. V was trimmed by 1 base and J by 7 bases, leaving 4 bases between them. Germline V gene lookup returns CDR1 SGHNT and CDR2 YENEEA. There are 11 residues in the CDR3.

The genes are TRBV19 and TRBJ2-1; 10 nucleotides agree with TRBD2. The germline CDR1 and CDR2 sequences are LNHDA and SQIVND (reference sequence). After removal of 7 bases from V and 8 bases from J, the junction contained 8 bases not matched to a gene. The CDR3 is made up of 14 amino acids. The CDR3 loop reads CASTLAGGTDEQFF. The CDR3 coding sequence is TGTGCCAGTACATTAGCGGGGGGTACGGATGAGCAGTTCTTC.

This clone has a single count. The rearrangement joins TRBV27 to TRBJ2-1; D is undetermined. This CDR3 has 17 residues. Trimming took off 4 bases at V and 0 bases at J, with 16 bases between the two ends. Germline lookup yields CDR1 MNHEY and CDR2 SMNVEV (reference sequence). This chain's CDR3 is CASSSPVSRSSYNEQFF. The CDR3 DNA reads as TGTGCCAGCAGTTCCCCAGTTTCGAGGAGCTCCTACAATGAGCAGTTCTTC.

V is TRBV27 and J is TRBJ2-1, with 7 bases aligning to TRBD2. Trimming at V came to 3 bases and at J to 2 bases, leaving 4 bases not matched to a gene. The CDR3 has 15 amino acids. Germline-derived CDR1 and CDR2 are MNHEY and SMNVEV (reference sequence). The CDR3 coding sequence is TGTGCCAGCAGTTTGCGCGGGAGTGCCTACAATGAGCAGTTCTTC. It encodes CASSLRGSAYNEQFF.

The rearrangement links TRBV5-1 to TRBJ2-5; 10 nucleotides line up with TRBD2. V dropped 4 bases and J dropped 2; count of bases not matched to a gene: 8. Germline CDR1 reads SGHRS; CDR2 reads YFSETQ. This CDR3 region has 16 residues. The CDR3 is CASSPGLAVLQETQYF. The CDR3 DNA reads as TGCGCCAGCAGCCCCGGACTAGCGGTACTACAAGAGACCCAGTACTTC.

This rearrangement joins TRBV7-2 to TRBJ1-5; D unresolved. V lost 2 bases and J lost 4, with 15 bases in between. Germline V CDR1 and CDR2: SGHTA, FQGNSA. The CDR3 runs 16 residues. The CDR3 DNA sequence: TGTGCCAGCAGCTTAACGGCCCCTTCCGGGAATCAGCCCCAGCATTTT. Protein product: CASSLTAPSGNQPQHF.

This chain connects TRBV5-6 to TRBJ2-5; 10 bases are shared with TRBD1. CDR3 length: 16 residues. CDR1 is SGHDT, CDR2 YYEEEE, per germline. V was pared by 4 bases and J by 5 bases, with 11 bases of the junction left unmatched. The CDR3 DNA sequence: TGTGCCAGCAGCATGTCAGACAGGGGGCGGTGGGAGACCCAGTACTTC. Its protein product is CASSMSDRGRWETQYF.

The rearrangement uses TRBV27 and TRBJ2-3, with TRBD2 matching over 11 bases. This CDR3 comprises 18 residues. CDR1 is MNHEY and CDR2 is SMNVEV in the germline V gene (reference sequence). With 2 bases clipped from V and 4 bases from J, the junction kept 11 bases outside the gene matches. In DNA, the CDR3 is TGTGCCAGCAGTTTAGGGGCTACTAGCGGGAGTTTCTCAGATACGCAGTATTTT. It translates to CASSLGATSGSFSDTQYF.

A word on this clone: The identical CDR3 is also encoded by other nucleotide sequences in the sample. The V and J genes are TRBV7-9 and TRBJ2-7, with D possibly TRBD1 on 7 matching bases. Germline assignment: CDR1 SEHNR and CDR2 FQNEAQ (reference sequence). The CDR3 runs to 15 residues. Trimming pared 1 base from V and 2 bases from J, leaving 12 bases between. CDR3 bases: TGTGCCAGCAGCTTAGGGGGCGGGACAGCCTACGAGCAGTACTTC. It codes for CASSLGGGTAYEQYF.

Here the CDR3 reads CASSAQGQISGNTIYF. The CDR3 coding sequence is TGTGCCAGCAGCGCGCAGGGACAGATCTCTGGAAACACCATATATTTT. The chain couples TRBV9 to TRBJ1-3; the match to TRBD1 covers 7 bases. Germline lookup yields CDR1 SGDLS and CDR2 YYNGEE. Unmatched junction bases numbered 6, after V lost 3 bases and J lost 0 bases. The CDR3 spans 16 residues.

V and J are TRBV12-2 and TRBJ2-3; the table's D gene call, TRBD1, was not cross checked with the DNA. TRBV12-2 is listed as a pseudogene. This CDR3 is built from 21 residues. The CDR3: CASRPTRTGGFIPSGTDTQYF. The CDR3 DNA is TGTGCAAGTCGCCCAACCCGGACAGGGGGCTTCATTCCATCTGGCACAGATACGCAGTATTTT.

This chain uses TRBV18 with TRBJ1-1; perhaps TRBD1 as D (6 bases). Germline lookup yields CDR1 KGHSH and CDR2 LQKENI. The CDR3 consists of 15 residues. V was shortened by 6 bases and J by 0 bases, with 14 bases between the two germline ends. The CDR3 is CASSRRQDMNTEAFF. CDR3 DNA: TGTGCCAGCTCTCGTCGACAGGACATGAACACTGAAGCTTTCTTT.

The chain recombines TRBV4-1 with TRBJ1-2; TRBD1 agrees at 7 bases. J gave up 4 bases and V 4 bases, and 9 bases lay outside the gene matches. CDR1 and CDR2 from the germline V gene are MGHRA and YSYEKL. The CDR3 runs to 15 residues. As DNA, the CDR3 is TGCGCCAGCAGCCCCCGGGACAGTATTTTCTATGGCTACACCTTC. This sequence encodes CASSPRDSIFYGYTF.

Concerning this clone itself: Within the sample, other DNA sequences also encode this same CDR3. The rearrangement joins TRBV7-9 to TRBJ2-3, with 7 bases fitting TRBD2. The germline V gene has CDR1 SEHNR and CDR2 FQNEAQ (reference sequence). The CDR3 loop spans 17 amino acids. Germline trimming cut 5 bases from V and 2 bases from J; bases unmatched to any gene: 13. The CDR3 sequence is CASSPRVLAEFTDTQYF. The CDR3 bases are TGTGCCAGCAGCCCTCGAGTGCTAGCGGAATTCACAGATACGCAGTATTTT.

The chain couples TRBV10-1 to TRBJ2-3; tentatively, D is TRBD2 (6 bases). This CDR3 has 14 residues. Looked up from germline, CDR1 is WNHNN and CDR2 is SYGVQD (reference sequence). The V gene lost 0 bases and the J gene lost 4 bases, with 8 bases spanning the gap. CDR3: CASSESGRPDTQYF. The CDR3 DNA reads TGCGCCAGCAGTGAGTCTGGGAGGCCAGATACGCAGTATTTT.

This clone was seen once. This chain uses TRBV6-1 with TRBJ2-2, with 12 bases fitting TRBD2. J gave up 7 bases and V 0 bases, and 6 bases lay outside the gene matches. Germline values: CDR1 MNHNS, CDR2 SASEGT. CDR3 length: 17 amino acids. The chain's CDR3 is CASSEAALAGGVGELFF. Here the CDR3 DNA reads TGTGCCAGCAGTGAAGCAGCTCTAGCGGGAGGGGTCGGGGAGCTGTTTTTT.

V gene TRBV7-2 combines with J gene TRBJ2-7, with a possible D match to TRBD2 (5 bases). The ends were cut back, 3 bases at V and 3 bases at J, with 9 bases in the middle. CDR3 length: 13 residues. The germline gives CDR1 SGHTA, CDR2 FQGNSA. The CDR3 region has the DNA TGTGCCAGCAGCTTCGGGAAAGGCTACGAGCAGTACTTC. As protein: CASSFGKGYEQYF. The full variable domain, rest sourced from reference TRBV7-2 and TRBJ2-7, is GAGVSQSPSNKVTEKGKDVELRCDPISGHTALYWYRQSLGQGLEFLIYFQGNSAPDKSGLPSDRFSAERTGGSVSTLTIQRTQQEDSAVYLCASSFGKGYEQYFGPGTRLTVT.

In its sample, this clone was seen once. The chain couples TRBV28 to TRBJ2-3; the match to TRBD1 covers 10 bases. The CDR3 is made up of 15 amino acids. J was trimmed by 5 bases and V by 7 bases; bases with no gene match: 9. Germline assignment: CDR1 MDHEN and CDR2 SYDVKM. The CDR3 DNA is TGTGCCAGCATCGTTCGGCGGGACAGGGGAGATACGCAGTATTTT. Its protein product is CASIVRRDRGDTQYF.

This clone appeared a single time. This chain connects TRBV19 to TRBJ2-7; TRBD1 aligns across 8 bases. With V trimmed by 3 bases and J by 7 bases, 2 bases remained unmatched. The length of the CDR3 is 12 residues. Germline assignment: CDR1 LNHDA and CDR2 SQIVND (reference sequence). The CDR3 loop is CASSMGQVEQYF. For the CDR3, the DNA is TGTGCCAGTAGTATGGGACAGGTTGAGCAGTACTTC.

The chain combines TRBV4-2 with TRBJ2-7, with 7 nucleotides matching TRBD2. Trimming cost V 0 bases and J 3 bases; bases outside gene matches: 5. The CDR3 runs to 15 residues. The germline V gene has CDR1 LGHNA and CDR2 YNFKEQ. CDR3 DNA sequence: TGTGCCAGCAGCCAAGACGCTAGCGGCCTCTACGAGCAGTACTTC. This gives the protein CASSQDASGLYEQYF.

The chain recombines TRBV5-1 with TRBJ1-1, with D possibly being TRBD1 (5 bases). CDR1 and CDR2 from the germline V gene are SGHRS and YFSETQ. This CDR3 is built from 13 residues. Trimming left V 5 bases short and J 1 base short, with 9 bases between. CDR3 amino acids: CASRGGANTEAFF. The CDR3 DNA follows: TGCGCCAGCAGGGGGGGAGCGAACACTGAAGCTTTCTTT.

The rearrangement joins TRBV28 to TRBJ2-7, with D possibly TRBD2 on 6 matching bases. Germline CDR1 reads MDHEN; CDR2 reads SYDVKM. The germline V and J ends were trimmed by 5 bases and 5 bases, with 19 bases remaining between them. The length of the CDR3 is 15 residues. In DNA, the CDR3 is TGTGCCAGCAGTCCCCTACTGGGGGGATCCCACGAGCAGTACTTC. This gives the protein CASSPLLGGSHEQYF.

The CDR3 nucleotides are TGTGCCAGCAGCTTGAAGAGACTAGCGGACGTAACCTACGAGCAGTACTTC. It specifies CASSLKRLADVTYEQYF. V and J are TRBV5-4 and TRBJ2-7; 9 bases are a match to TRBD2. Germline V gives CDR1 SGHNT, CDR2 YYREEE (reference sequence). J was trimmed by 2 bases and V by 1 base; bases with no gene match: 10. This CDR3 is 17 amino acids long.

This clone was detected a few times. The chain is built from TRBV14 and TRBJ1-1, with a tentative D call TRBD1 (6 bases). The CDR3 runs 13 residues. Looked up from germline, CDR1 is SGHDN and CDR2 is FVKESK. V shed 6 bases and J shed 1 base, with 9 bases lying between them. CDR3 amino acids: CASSQQGNTEAFF. The CDR3 region has the DNA TGTGCCAGCAGTCAACAGGGGAACACTGAAGCTTTCTTT.